These 32 T cell receptor beta chains were sequenced from one sample in a study of blood T cell dynamics during melanoma immunotherapy. Assay: immunoSEQ multiplex PCR; the TCRdb copy retains only in-frame clones and omits some. The data contain more than 10,000 clones, about nine tenths of them singletons. Time point meaning: pre-treatment baseline. Sequences were derived from blood, sampled from a patient treated with checkpoint blockade. These receptors were taken from a human donor with melanoma.

The chain has TRBV18 and TRBJ1-2; 7 nucleotides match TRBD1. Looked up from germline, CDR1 is KGHSH and CDR2 is LQKENI. The CDR3 runs 15 residues. Trimming at V came to 2 bases and at J to 4 bases, leaving 7 bases not matched to a gene. In nucleotides, the CDR3 is TGTGCCAGCTCACCAGGGGAGACAGGGATCTATGGCTACACCTTC. It encodes CASSPGETGIYGYTF.

This clone was seen more than once but under ten times. The rearrangement links TRBV5-1 to TRBJ1-2; D is undetermined. Trimming cost V 0 bases and J 0 bases, with 3 bases left between them. Germline assignment: CDR1 SGHRS and CDR2 YFSETQ. This CDR3 contains 13 residues. As DNA, the CDR3 is TGCGCCAGCAGCTTGGGGCCTAACTATGGCTACACCTTC. Translation: CASSLGPNYGYTF.

The chain uses TRBV7-9 and TRBJ2-7, with 8 bases matching TRBD2. The CDR3 runs 15 residues. With V trimmed by 4 bases and J by 4 bases, 9 bases remained unmatched. In germline, CDR1 is SEHNR, CDR2 FQNEAQ (reference sequence). CDR3 nucleotide sequence: TGTGCCAGCAGCTACTCTCTAGCGGGCTCATACGAGCAGTACTTC. Amino acids: CASSYSLAGSYEQYF. The entire variable domain, with the rest obtained from reference TRBV7-9 and TRBJ2-7, is as follows: DTGVSQNPRHKITKRGQNVTFRCDPISEHNRLYWYRQTLGQGPEFLTYFQNEAQLEKSRLLSDRFSAERPKGSFSTLEIQRTEQGDSAMYLCASSYSLAGSYEQYFGPGTRLTVT.

The chain is built from TRBV19 and TRBJ2-7; 7 nucleotides match TRBD1. Germline lookup yields CDR1 LNHDA and CDR2 SQIVND (reference sequence). Trimming removed 6 bases from V and 0 bases from J; junction bases left unmatched: 5. The CDR3 contains 14 residues. CDR3: CASSVTGISYEQYF. CDR3 bases: TGTGCCAGTAGCGTGACAGGGATCTCCTACGAGCAGTACTTC.

This chain links TRBV6-5 with TRBJ1-2; D gene ambiguous. CDR3 length equals 13 residues. Germline V gene sequence: CDR1 MNHEY, CDR2 SVGAGI. The V end was cut by 5 bases, the J end by 4 bases, with 11 bases between. The CDR3 nucleotides read TGTGCCAGCAGTCTCGGGTTTATCTATGGCTACACCTTC. This sequence encodes CASSLGFIYGYTF.

The chain uses TRBV4-1 and TRBJ2-7; 10 bases agree with TRBD2. The CDR3 totals 15 residues. CDR1 and CDR2 (germline): MGHRA, YSYEKL. J gave up 2 bases and V 3 bases, and 4 bases lay outside the gene matches. The CDR3 sequence is CASSQTSGSTYEQYF. In DNA form, the CDR3 reads TGCGCCAGCAGCCAGACTAGCGGGTCGACCTACGAGCAGTACTTC.

This clone appeared a few times. The chain is built from TRBV10-3 and TRBJ1-5, with a tentative D call TRBD1 (6 bases). The V end lost 3 bases, the J end lost 5 bases, and 8 bases lay between the germline ends. The CDR3 runs 13 residues. Germline CDR1 ENHRY, CDR2 SYGVKD. CDR3 nucleotide sequence: TGTGCCATCAGTGAACCAGGGGATCAGCCCCAGCATTTT. Protein: CAISEPGDQPQHF.

The chain employs TRBV6-1 and TRBJ2-3; D possibly corresponds to TRBD2 (5 bases). The V end lost 2 bases, the J end lost 4 bases, and 10 bases lay between the germline ends. Germline-derived CDR1 and CDR2 are MNHNS and SASEGT. CDR3 size: 14 residues. The CDR3, as DNA: TGTGCCAGCAGTGAAAGGGCGGGTGCAGATACGCAGTATTTT. Protein sequence: CASSERAGADTQYF.

CDR3 in amino acids: CASSLGQSYGYTF. The CDR3 nucleotides read TGTGCCAGCAGTTTAGGACAGAGCTATGGCTACACCTTC. The chain carries TRBV27 and TRBJ1-2; possible D gene TRBD1, 6 bases. The CDR3 is 13 residues long. V gave up 2 bases and J gave up 4 bases, with 8 bases separating them. CDR1 MNHEY and CDR2 SMNVEV come from the germline V gene (reference sequence).

V and J are TRBV28 and TRBJ2-3; 9 bases are shared with TRBD2. Looked up from germline, CDR1 is MDHEN and CDR2 is SYDVKM. V lost 3 bases and J lost 4; bases outside the gene matches: 8. The CDR3 sequence is 16 residues long. As DNA, the CDR3 is TGTGCCAGCAGTTTCCGGACTAGCGTTAGCGCAGATACGCAGTATTTT. Amino acid sequence: CASSFRTSVSADTQYF.

The chain has TRBV25-1 and TRBJ1-3, with 12 bases fitting TRBD1. This CDR3 comprises 16 residues. The V segment lost 3 bases and the J segment 4 bases; nucleotides outside the gene matches: 4. The V gene's germline CDR1 is MGHDK and CDR2 SYGVNS. This chain's CDR3 is CASSDRGQGAGNTIYF. CDR3 coding DNA: TGTGCCAGCAGTGATCGGGGACAGGGGGCGGGAAACACCATATATTTT.

The chain is built from TRBV7-2 and TRBJ2-5; 11 bases match TRBD1. CDR3 length: 16 amino acids. Germline V gene sequence: CDR1 SGHTA, CDR2 FQGNSA. V shed 5 bases, J shed 5 bases, and the junction held 10 bases outside the gene matches. The CDR3 region is CASSPNGQGARETQYF. The CDR3 coding sequence is TGTGCCAGCAGCCCAAATGGACAGGGGGCCCGTGAGACCCAGTACTTC.

This sequence joins TRBV4-2 and TRBJ2-7; D is uncertain. Looked up from germline, CDR1 is LGHNA and CDR2 is YNFKEQ. The V and J ends lost 1 base and 3 bases respectively, with 13 bases between them. CDR3 length: 15 residues. The CDR3 protein is CASSQVAGVFYEQYF. In DNA form, the CDR3 reads TGTGCCAGCAGCCAAGTGGCAGGCGTATTCTACGAGCAGTACTTC.

The V gene is TRBV18, the J gene TRBJ1-4; D remains unclear. V was pared by 2 bases and J by 4 bases, with 8 bases between. The germline V gene has CDR1 KGHSH and CDR2 LQKENI. The CDR3 length is 14 residues. The CDR3 is CASSPEQFNEKLFF. The CDR3, as DNA: TGTGCCAGCTCACCAGAACAGTTTAATGAAAAACTGTTTTTT.

This chain connects TRBV9 to TRBJ1-6; D remains unclear. V shed 0 bases and J shed 7 bases, with 11 bases lying between them. This CDR3 has 15 amino acids. Germline CDR1 reads SGDLS; CDR2 reads YYNGEE. The CDR3 DNA is TGTGCCAGCAGCGTAGAGGTAGGGTCGAATTCACCCCTCCACTTT. It codes for CASSVEVGSNSPLHF.

This chain joins TRBV18 and TRBJ2-7; no clear D gene. The germline gives CDR1 KGHSH, CDR2 LQKENI. The CDR3 has 15 residues. V lost 3 bases to trimming and J lost 3 bases, with 15 bases between them. CDR3 nucleotide sequence: TGTGCCAGCTCACCCGCCTCCGGCGGTTACTACGAGCAGTACTTC. It encodes CASSPASGGYYEQYF. Variable domain in full (rest from reference TRBV18 and TRBJ2-7): NAGVMQNPRHLVRRRGQEARLRCSPMKGHSHVYWYRQLPEEGLKFMVYLQKENIIDESGMPKERFSAEFPKEGPSILRIQQVVRGDSAAYFCASSPASGGYYEQYFGPGTRLTVT.

This clone was seen just once. This sequence joins TRBV6-1 and TRBJ2-7, with 7 bases that match TRBD1. The CDR3 length is 15 residues. CDR1 is MNHNS, CDR2 SASEGT, per germline. The trim removed 7 bases at V and 5 bases at J, leaving 14 bases unmatched. CDR3 DNA sequence: TGTGCCAGCACTCTTGACAGGGCGATCTTGAACGAGCAGTACTTC. Translation gives CASTLDRAILNEQYF.

This clone was seen more than once but under ten times. The V and J genes are TRBV2 and TRBJ1-5; 8 positions match TRBD1. Germline CDR1 is SNHLY and CDR2 is FYNNEI. J was trimmed by 2 bases and V by 8 bases; bases with no gene match: 8. This CDR3 spans 15 amino acids. This chain's CDR3 is CASVQGASGNQPQHF. The CDR3 bases are TGTGCCAGCGTTCAGGGGGCGAGTGGCAATCAGCCCCAGCATTTT.

This rearrangement joins TRBV7-9 to TRBJ2-2; D uncertain. The V and J ends lost 3 bases and 0 bases respectively, with 8 bases between them. The CDR3 totals 15 residues. CDR1 is SEHNR, CDR2 FQNEAQ, per germline (reference sequence). CDR3 in amino acids: CASSFSDPNTGELFF. CDR3 nucleotide sequence: TGTGCCAGCAGCTTTTCAGATCCGAACACCGGGGAGCTGTTTTTT.

V gene TRBV7-3 combines with J gene TRBJ2-2; TRBD2 agrees at 9 bases. Trimming removed 3 bases from V and 5 bases from J; junction bases left unmatched: 1. The V gene's germline CDR1 is SGHTA and CDR2 FQGTGA. The CDR3 loop spans 14 amino acids. The CDR3 nucleotides are TGTGCCAGCAGCTTTGGACTAGCGACCGGGGAGCTGTTTTTT. This gives the protein CASSFGLATGELFF.

This clone was picked up a small number of times. This chain uses TRBV4-1 with TRBJ1-5, with D perhaps matching TRBD1 (5 bases). Trimming removed 0 bases from V and 2 bases from J, with 11 bases in between. The CDR3 spans 16 residues. Germline V lookup: CDR1 MGHRA, CDR2 YSYEKL. The CDR3 nucleotides read TGCGCCAGCAGCCAAGACGGGGGTGTCGGCAATCAGCCCCAGCATTTT. Its protein is CASSQDGGVGNQPQHF.

CDR3 in amino acids: CAARGTSITEQFF. In DNA, the CDR3 is TGTGCCGCCCGTGGGACTAGCATCACTGAGCAGTTCTTC. The chain has TRBV6-5 and TRBJ2-1, with 9 bases lining up with TRBD2. Germline V gene data show CDR1 as MNHEY and CDR2 as SVGAGI. This CDR3 is built from 13 residues. V was pared by 11 bases and J by 9 bases, with 11 bases of the junction left unmatched.

The genes are TRBV9 and TRBJ1-3; 7 nucleotides agree with TRBD1. Trimming removed 1 base from V and 0 bases from J; junction bases left unmatched: 7. The CDR3 sequence is 17 residues long. Germline CDR1 reads SGDLS; CDR2 reads YYNGEE. CDR3 amino acids: CASSVRDRALSGNTIYF. CDR3 bases: TGTGCCAGCAGCGTAAGAGACAGGGCCCTCTCTGGAAACACCATATATTTT.

Remarks on this clone: Other DNA sequences in the same sample also yield this CDR3. The rearrangement uses TRBV28 and TRBJ2-7, with TRBD1 matching over 11 bases. The CDR3 has 17 residues. Trimming cost V 3 bases and J 3 bases; bases outside gene matches: 10. Germline-derived CDR1 and CDR2 are MDHEN and SYDVKM. In DNA form, the CDR3 reads TGTGCCAGCAGTTTTACTTTCCGGGACAGGGGGTACTACGAGCAGTACTTC. Its translation: CASSFTFRDRGYYEQYF.

The chain employs TRBV18 and TRBJ1-5; weak D call: TRBD1 (5 bases). This CDR3 is 14 amino acids long. CDR1 is KGHSH and CDR2 is LQKENI in the germline V gene. The V end was cut by 2 bases, the J end by 7 bases, with 12 bases between. This CDR3 is CASSPRTGQQPQHF. As DNA, the CDR3 is TGTGCCAGCTCACCAAGGACGGGGCAGCAGCCCCAGCATTTT.

The chain is built from TRBV7-3 and TRBJ1-2; 11 bases are a match to TRBD1. Unmatched junction bases numbered 10, after V lost 4 bases and J lost 6 bases. Looked up from germline, CDR1 is SGHTA and CDR2 is FQGTGA. The CDR3 spans 16 residues. The CDR3 DNA sequence: TGTGCCAGCAGCTCATCCGGGACAGGGGGACCGCATGGCTACACCTTC. Its protein product is CASSSSGTGGPHGYTF. Drawing the rest from reference TRBV7-3 and TRBJ1-2, the complete variable domain is GAGVSQTPSNKVTEKGKYVELRCDPISGHTALYWYRQSLGQGPEFLIYFQGTGAADDSGLPNDRFFAVRPEGSVSTLKIQRTERGDSAVYLCASSSSGTGGPHGYTFGSGTRLTVV.

This chain links TRBV5-1 with TRBJ1-4; tentative D call: TRBD1 (5 bases). CDR3 size: 15 residues. V gave up 5 bases and J gave up 1 base, with 12 bases separating them. CDR1 and CDR2 from the germline V gene are SGHRS and YFSETQ. CDR3 nucleotides: TGCGCCAGCAGGGGGCCAGGGCGAACTAATGAAAAACTGTTTTTT. It encodes CASRGPGRTNEKLFF.

This clone was counted once. The rearrangement joins TRBV2 to TRBJ2-3, with a possible D match to TRBD2 (5 bases). This CDR3 is built from 14 residues. Germline CDR1 reads SNHLY; CDR2 reads FYNNEI. Trimming removed 7 bases from V and 0 bases from J, with 11 bases in between. DNA of the CDR3: TGTGCCAGCAAGGTAGGCGGGAGCACAGATACGCAGTATTTT. As protein: CASKVGGSTDTQYF. The variable domain in full, with the rest retrieved from reference TRBV2 and TRBJ2-3, is EPEVTQTPSHQVTQMGQEVILRCVPISNHLYFYWYRQILGQKVEFLVSFYNNEISEKSEIFDDQFSVERPDGSNFTLKIRSTKLEDSAMYFCASKVGGSTDTQYFGPGTRLTVL.

The chain carries TRBV7-2 and TRBJ2-7; possible D gene TRBD1, 6 bases. This CDR3 has 15 residues. CDR1 and CDR2 from the germline V gene are SGHTA and FQGNSA. Trimming took 4 bases from V and 3 from J, leaving 16 bases between them. The CDR3 DNA sequence: TGTGCCAGCAGCTCACAGGGATCGGGTAACTACGAGCAGTACTTC. It encodes CASSSQGSGNYEQYF.

The chain links TRBV25-1 to TRBJ2-3; no clear D gene. The CDR3 has 14 residues. Trimming shortened V by 0 bases and J by 1 base, and 5 bases separated the two germline ends. CDR1 and CDR2 (germline): MGHDK, SYGVNS. CDR3 protein: CASSEYSGTDTQYF. DNA of the CDR3: TGTGCCAGCAGTGAATATTCGGGCACAGATACGCAGTATTTT.

The chain couples TRBV19 to TRBJ1-2; D not certain. This CDR3 has 13 amino acids. Germline CDR1 LNHDA, CDR2 SQIVND (reference sequence). Trimming left V 5 bases short and J 4 bases short, with 11 bases between. The CDR3 coding sequence is TGTGCCAGTAGTTATGGACCCCCCTATGGCTACACCTTC. Translated: CASSYGPPYGYTF.

This chain links TRBV6-5 with TRBJ1-1; no clear D gene. Germline loops: CDR1 MNHEY, CDR2 SVGAGI. There are 14 residues in the CDR3. V was pared by 8 bases and J by 5 bases, with 18 bases between. Here the CDR3 reads CASPPSGKRTEAFF. The CDR3, as DNA: TGTGCCAGCCCTCCCTCGGGGAAGAGGACTGAAGCTTTCTTT.